These 19 T cell receptor beta chains were all obtained from the same sample, sequenced in a study of T cell repertoires in cytomegalovirus infection. TCRdb reanalysed the reads using MiXCR and keeps one entry per CDR3 protein. Of around 440,000 distinct CDR3 sequences listed, around 10% are singletons. Sequenced input: PBMCs. All receptors derive from a human donor in good health (CMV status not recorded). Some clones in this sample may be carry-over from other donors' samples.

This clonotype was counted at least ten times. This chain joins TRBV7-2 and TRBJ2-3; TRBD2 matches 13 bases. Germline V gene lookup returns CDR1 SGHTA and CDR2 FQGNSA. The CDR3 loop spans 15 amino acids. V dropped 5 bases and J dropped 6; count of bases not matched to a gene: 5. CDR3 DNA sequence: TGTGCCAGCAGCCCGACTAGCGGGAGGAGGGATACGCAGTATTTT. It yields the protein CASSPTSGRRDTQYF.

This clonotype was seen many times. Its ends do not fully match the called genes, so a read error is possible. V usage is TRBV28 and J usage is TRBJ2-4; TRBD1 is a possible D gene (6 bases). The CDR3 totals 11 residues. CDR1 and CDR2 (germline): MDHEN, SYDVKM. This CDR3 is CASSLGQSMDF. CDR3 DNA sequence: TGTGCCAGCAGCCTCGGACAGTCCATGGACTTC.

This clonotype was detected ten times or more. The chain is built from TRBV7-3 and TRBJ2-2; 11 bases are a match to TRBD1. Germline CDR1 is SGHTA and CDR2 is FQGTGA. The CDR3 consists of 17 residues. Trimming took 3 bases from V and 5 from J; bases not matched to a gene: 8. The CDR3 DNA is TGTGCCAGCAGCTTTACCCGGGACAGGGGGAGAACCGGGGAGCTGTTTTTT. Translation gives CASSFTRDRGRTGELFF.

This clonotype was seen repeatedly, ten times or more. This rearrangement joins TRBV28 to TRBJ2-7, with 8 bases lining up with TRBD2. This CDR3 comprises 14 residues. V trimming: 3 bases; J trimming: 7 bases; junction bases outside the gene matches: 8. CDR1 is MDHEN, CDR2 SYDVKM, per germline. CDR3 nucleotide sequence: TGTGCCAGCAGTTTCCCGGGAGGGCCGGGGGAGCAGTACTTC. As protein: CASSFPGGPGEQYF.

The sample holds a few counts of this clonotype. The chain recombines TRBV5-1 with TRBJ2-7; possible D gene TRBD1, 6 bases. The CDR3 consists of 15 residues. The germline V gene has CDR1 SGHRS and CDR2 YFSETQ. Deletions cut 2 bases from V and 9 bases from J, with 21 bases between. CDR3 residues: CASSFGTTSYRGQYF. In nucleotides, the CDR3 is TGCGCCAGCAGCTTCGGGACAACCTCCTACCGCGGGCAGTACTTC.

This clonotype was recorded at least ten times. V gene TRBV7-2 combines with J gene TRBJ2-7; either TRBD1 or TRBD2 may supply D (5 bases each). The CDR3 runs 13 residues. Germline loops: CDR1 SGHTA, CDR2 FQGNSA. V lost 6 bases and J lost 6, with 15 bases in between. CDR3 in amino acids: CASSRDPPSEQYF. CDR3 in DNA: TGTGCCAGCAGTCGGGACCCCCCCAGCGAGCAGTACTTC. The full variable domain, its missing parts supplied by reference TRBV7-2 and TRBJ2-7, is GAGVSQSPSNKVTEKGKDVELRCDPISGHTALYWYRQSLGQGLEFLIYFQGNSAPDKSGLPSDRFSAERTGGSVSTLTIQRTQQEDSAVYLCASSRDPPSEQYFGPGTRLTVT.

Sample share makes this clonotype medium-sized. The rearrangement uses TRBV7-2 and TRBJ2-1; no definite D call. Between the trimmed V and J ends, which lost 3 bases and 7 bases, there was a span of 16 bases. Germline loops: CDR1 SGHTA, CDR2 FQGNSA. CDR3 size: 15 residues. DNA of the CDR3: TGTGCCAGCAGCTTTAGGAGCGACCATGGGAATGAGCAGTTCTTC. It is translated as CASSFRSDHGNEQFF.

Many counts were recorded for this clonotype. The chain uses TRBV6-1 and TRBJ1-4; 8 bases map to TRBD1. The trim removed 5 bases at V and 5 bases at J, leaving 7 bases unmatched. There are 15 residues in the CDR3. In germline, CDR1 is MNHNS, CDR2 SASEGT. This CDR3 is CASSNDRGRNEKLFF. The CDR3 DNA reads TGTGCCAGCAGTAACGACAGGGGACGAAATGAAAAACTGTTTTTT.

The table lists this clonotype with many counts. This sequence joins TRBV12-5 and TRBJ2-2; tentative D call: TRBD1 (6 bases). CDR3 length: 16 amino acids. The germline V gene encodes CDR1 LGHNT and CDR2 FRNRAP. V dropped 7 bases and J dropped 1 base, with 16 bases sitting between them. The CDR3 here is CASVEAGRGNTGELFF. The CDR3, as DNA: TGTGCTAGTGTCGAGGCGGGCAGGGGGAACACCGGGGAGCTGTTTTTT.

The gene calls are TRBV12-3 or TRBV12-4 and TRBJ1-2; D unresolved. This CDR3 has 15 residues. The V and J ends lost 1 base and 8 bases respectively, with 17 bases between them. The CDR3 nucleotides are TGTGCCAGCAGTTTAGAGGGCAGGAGCCCTGACGGCTACACCTTC. This translates into CASSLEGRSPDGYTF.

This clonotype was recorded many times. This chain joins TRBV7-9 and TRBJ2-5; 7 nucleotides match TRBD1. This CDR3 has 13 amino acids. From germline, CDR1 is SEHNR and CDR2 FQNEAQ (reference sequence). The V and J ends lost 8 bases and 4 bases, in that order; junction bases with no gene match: 7. DNA of the CDR3: TGTGCCAGCGGGGAATGGGACAGAGAGACCCAGTACTTC. It encodes CASGEWDRETQYF.

There are a few counts of this clonotype. This rearrangement joins TRBV27 to TRBJ2-7; D is unclear. The CDR3 has 14 amino acids. Trimming pared 2 bases from V and 5 bases from J, leaving 13 bases between. CDR1 and CDR2 from the germline V gene are MNHEY and SMNVEV (reference sequence). This CDR3 reads CASSLSRKAHEQYF. In DNA, the CDR3 is TGTGCCAGCAGTTTAAGTAGGAAAGCCCACGAGCAGTACTTC.

This clonotype occurred many times. The J gene is TRBJ2-2, the V gene TRBV12-3 or TRBV12-4; D unresolved. The CDR3 contains 13 residues. V lost 4 bases to trimming and J lost 2 bases, with 5 bases between them. CDR3 in DNA: TGTGCCAGCAGTTATTTTAACACCGGGGAGCTGTTTTTT. Its translation is CASSYFNTGELFF.

This clonotype was detected only once. Being one base from a much bigger clone, this may be a read error. The rearrangement uses TRBV29-1 and TRBJ1-1; D gene unclear. The CDR3 has 14 residues. Germline V gene lookup returns CDR1 SQVTM and CDR2 ANQGSEA. V lost 7 bases to trimming and J lost 1 base, with 16 bases between them. CDR3 sequence: CSDDRRTSNTEAFF. The CDR3 DNA is TGCAGCGATGATCGGCGTACATCGAACACTGAAGCTTTCTTT.

Ten or more counts support this clonotype. The chain couples TRBV6-6 to TRBJ2-7; 13 nucleotides align to TRBD2. Trimming cost V 5 bases and J 6 bases; bases outside gene matches: 16. The germline V gene has CDR1 MNHNY and CDR2 SVGAGI (reference sequence). This CDR3 contains 18 residues. CDR3 in amino acids: CASSPIPGLAGVLGEQYF. CDR3 DNA sequence: TGTGCCAGCAGTCCTATCCCCGGACTAGCGGGAGTTTTGGGCGAGCAGTACTTC.

The J gene is TRBJ2-7, the V gene TRBV5-4; TRBD1 agrees at 10 bases. J gave up 4 bases and V 7 bases, and 11 bases lay outside the gene matches. Germline values: CDR1 SGHNT, CDR2 YYREEE (reference sequence). This CDR3 is 15 amino acids long. This CDR3 is CASHFPGQGKYEQYF. In nucleotides, the CDR3 is TGTGCCAGCCATTTCCCGGGACAGGGGAAGTACGAGCAGTACTTC.

This clonotype was seen repeatedly, ten times or more. The chain links TRBV12-3 or TRBV12-4 to TRBJ2-7; D is perhaps TRBD1 (6 bases). The V and J ends lost 7 bases and 4 bases respectively, with 14 bases between them. The CDR3 sequence is 13 residues long. The CDR3 DNA reads TGTGCCAGCAACCGGGACACCAGATACGAGCAGTACTTC. Translated, it gives CASNRDTRYEQYF.

This chain connects TRBV18 to TRBJ1-6; a weak D match, TRBD1 (5 bases). Germline loops: CDR1 KGHSH, CDR2 LQKENI. Trimming took off 4 bases at V and 8 bases at J, with 15 bases between the two ends. This CDR3 has 15 residues. In DNA form, the CDR3 reads TGTGCCAGCTCACTCCGACAGAGCGGGGATTCACCCCTCCACTTT. Translated, it gives CASSLRQSGDSPLHF.

V gene TRBV20-1 combines with J gene TRBJ2-7; TRBD2 matches 16 bases. The V gene's germline CDR1 is DFQATT and CDR2 SNEGSKA (reference sequence). The trim removed 6 bases at V and 2 bases at J, leaving 1 base unmatched. The CDR3 is 14 amino acids. CDR3 loop: CSAGTSGRAYEQYF. CDR3 nucleotides: TGCAGTGCCGGGACTAGCGGGAGGGCCTACGAGCAGTACTTC.